Listed below are T cell receptor beta chains from one sample, sequenced in a study of blood T cell repertoires in COVID-19. The protocol was immunoSEQ multiplex PCR, while the TCRdb copy is restricted to in-frame clones and leaves out a portion. The sample carries over 150,000 clones, more than 90% recorded once. The sample taken for sequencing was peripheral blood. The receptors shown here come from a man between 45 and 60 years old with acute or convalescent COVID-19. The CDR3 runs from the conserved cysteine through the conserved F or W. D genes are given only for firm matches. Clone sizes are given selectively: once, few, many, or a class where the clone is expanded.

>-|-|TRBV7-7|TRBJ1-5
CASSLGEARNQPQHF
TGTGCTAGCAGCTTAGGGGAGGCGCGCAATCAGCCCCAGCATTTT
>-|-|TRBV21-1|TRBJ2-1
CASSKGVAGATRGPNEQFF
TGTGCCAGCAGCAAAGGCGTGGCGGGGGCAACCCGGGGGCCAAATGAGCAGTTCTTC
>-|-|TRBV7-9|TRBJ1-2
CASSFSVNYGYTF
TGTGCCAGCAGCTTTTCAGTTAACTATGGCTACACCTTC
>-|-|TRBV24-1|TRBJ2-3
CATSDLNNRADTQYF
TGTGCCACCAGTGATTTGAATAACAGGGCAGATACGCAGTATTTT
>once|TRBD1|TRBV18|TRBJ1-3
CASSPSQGASGNTIYF
TGTGCCAGCTCACCGTCACAGGGGGCTTCTGGAAACACCATATATTTT
>-|-|TRBV5-1|TRBJ1-1
CATRDSLNTEAFF
TGCGCCACCCGCGACAGCTTGAACACTGAAGCTTTCTTT
>-|-|TRBV6-1|TRBJ2-2
CASSVQGQGNTGELFF
TGTGCCAGCAGTGTACAGGGCCAGGGGAACACCGGGGAGCTGTTTTTT
>-|-|TRBV21-1|TRBJ2-6
CASSKQTRGQGGAGANVLTF
TGTGCCAGCAGCAAACAGACGAGGGGACAGGGGGGCGCTGGGGCCAACGTCCTGACTTTC
>-|TRBD1|TRBV9|TRBJ2-2
CASSTGAGELFF
TGTGCCAGCAGCACAGGGGCCGGGGAGCTGTTTTTT
>-|-|TRBV5-5|TRBJ1-2
CASSLAPRRDGYYGYTF
TGTGCCAGCAGCTTGGCCCCGCGCAGGGATGGTTACTATGGCTACACCTTC
>-|TRBD1|TRBV7-9|TRBJ1-1
CASSPGTVTEAFF
TGTGCCAGCAGCCCCGGGACAGTCACTGAAGCTTTCTTT
>-|-|TRBV7-2|TRBJ1-1
CASSLVDTEAFF
TGTGCCAGCAGCTTAGTAGACACTGAAGCTTTCTTT
>-|TRBD2|TRBV11-2|TRBJ2-1
CASSTRQGGDEQFF
TGTGCCAGCAGCACCCGGCAGGGAGGGGATGAGCAGTTCTTC
>-|-|TRBV6-5|TRBJ2-7
CASSYLAEGTYEQYF
TGTGCCAGCAGTTACTTAGCGGAAGGGACCTACGAGCAGTACTTC
>once|-|TRBV18|TRBJ2-1
CASSPAYDEQFF
TGTGCCAGCTCACCAGCGTACGATGAGCAGTTCTTC
>-|-|TRBV5-1|TRBJ1-1
CASSSPGGGSNTEAFF
TGCGCCAGCAGCTCGCCGGGCGGGGGGTCGAACACTGAAGCTTTCTTT
>once|TRBD2|TRBV28|TRBJ2-2
CASSFALAGPNTGELFF
TGTGCCAGCAGTTTTGCCCTAGCGGGACCTAACACCGGGGAGCTGTTTTTT
>once|TRBD1|TRBV6-2/TRBV6-3|TRBJ2-2
CASSDLFNPGQFLNTGELFF
TGTGCCAGCAGCGACCTCTTCAATCCGGGACAGTTCCTAAACACCGGGGAGCTGTTTTTT
>once|-|TRBV28|TRBJ2-1
CASSFRVNEQFF
TGTGCCAGCAGTTTCCGGGTCAATGAGCAGTTCTTC
>once|-|TRBV6-5|TRBJ1-5
CASRHSGGQPQHF
TGTGCCAGCAGACACTCGGGGGGTCAGCCCCAGCATTTT
>-|TRBD1|TRBV10-3|TRBJ1-5
CATQGVRNQPQHF
TGTGCCACCCAGGGGGTACGGAATCAGCCCCAGCATTTT
>-|-|TRBV19|TRBJ2-7
CASSIDIRRFDNSYEQYF
TGTGCCAGTAGTATAGATATCCGCAGGTTCGACAATTCCTACGAGCAGTACTTC
>-|-|TRBV4-1|TRBJ2-2
CASSVAPSANTGELFF
TGCGCCAGCAGCGTGGCACCGTCTGCGAACACCGGGGAGCTGTTTTTT
>-|-|TRBV9|TRBJ1-2
CASSVGGNDHYGYTF
TGTGCCAGCAGCGTAGGAGGTAACGACCACTATGGCTACACCTTC
>-|TRBD1|TRBV28|TRBJ1-6
CASSFYRGNSPLHF
TGTGCCAGCAGTTTCTACAGGGGGAACTCACCCCTCCACTTT
>-|-|TRBV27|TRBJ2-1
CASSLVRLEQFF
TGTGCCAGCAGTTTAGTGCGGCTCGAGCAGTTCTTC
>-|-|TRBV6-5|TRBJ1-6
CASSPLGGNSPLHF
TGTGCCAGCAGTCCTCTCGGGGGGAATTCACCCCTCCACTTT
>-|-|TRBV6-5|TRBJ1-6
CASSYSFRGGSPLHF
TGTGCCAGCAGTTACTCCTTCAGGGGAGGGTCACCCCTCCACTTT
>-|TRBD1|TRBV6-5|TRBJ1-2
CATKRTGTYGYTF
TGTGCCACCAAAAGGACAGGGACCTATGGCTACACCTTC
>-|TRBD1|TRBV28|TRBJ2-3
CASSFWPGGDTQYF
TGTGCCAGCAGTTTCTGGCCAGGGGGAGATACGCAGTATTTT
>-|TRBD1|TRBV29-1|TRBJ1-1
CSAGTGNPEAFF
TGCAGCGCTGGGACAGGGAATCCTGAAGCTTTCTTT
>-|TRBD2|TRBV18|TRBJ2-1
CASSPPGGSSYNEQFF
TGTGCCAGCTCACCACCGGGCGGGAGCTCCTACAATGAGCAGTTCTTC
>-|-|TRBV7-8|TRBJ2-5
CASSLGALLARETQYF
TGTGCCAGCAGCTTAGGGGCTTTGTTGGCCCGAGAGACCCAGTACTTC
>-|-|TRBV19|TRBJ1-5
CTSGESSNQPQHF
TGTACCAGTGGGGAGTCTAGCAATCAGCCCCAGCATTTT
>-|-|TRBV2|TRBJ2-2
CASSGQENTGELFF
TGTGCCAGCAGTGGGCAGGAGAACACCGGGGAGCTGTTTTTT
>-|-|TRBV7-9|TRBJ2-7
CASSPLDSVVSYEQYF
TGTGCCAGCAGCCCACTAGACTCGGTGGTCTCCTACGAGCAGTACTTC
>-|-|TRBV5-6|TRBJ2-7
CASSSPGRAAGAYEQYF
TGTGCCAGCAGCTCTCCAGGACGGGCGGCCGGGGCCTACGAGCAGTACTTC
>-|-|TRBV28|TRBJ1-5
CASSLIGGGQPQHF
TGTGCCAGCAGTTTAATTGGGGGCGGTCAGCCCCAGCATTTT
>-|TRBD1|TRBV3-1/TRBV3-2|TRBJ2-7
CASSPLKGTGSYEQYF
TGTGCCAGCAGCCCCCTAAAGGGGACAGGTTCCTACGAGCAGTACTTC
>-|-|TRBV7-8|TRBJ2-3
CASSIGLTDTQYF
TGTGCCAGCAGCATTGGACTTACAGATACGCAGTATTTT
>once|-|TRBV6-6|TRBJ1-2
CASSQRGDHGYTF
TGTGCCAGCAGTCAACGCGGGGACCATGGCTACACCTTC